One and the same sample provided the 28 T cell receptor beta chains below, sequenced in a study of blood T cell repertoires in COVID-19. Measured with immunoSEQ multiplex PCR; TCRdb has only the in-frame clones, and not every one. The table records 50,000 to 70,000 clones, 78% of them present only once. Sequencing was done on a sample of peripheral blood. These receptors were collected from a human donor in a cohort sampled during active COVID-19.

The chain recombines TRBV30 with TRBJ1-1, with a tentative D call TRBD1 (5 bases). CDR1 GTSNPN and CDR2 SVGIG come from the germline V gene (reference sequence). Between the trimmed V and J ends, which lost 0 bases and 0 bases, there was a span of 11 bases. The CDR3 loop spans 15 amino acids. CDR3 in DNA: TGTGCCTGGAGTGTGATGGGACTGATGAACACTGAAGCTTTCTTT. Translation gives CAWSVMGLMNTEAFF.

The chain has TRBV2 and TRBJ2-5; TRBD2 might be the D (7 bases). Per the germline V gene, CDR1 is SNHLY and CDR2 is FYNNEI. This CDR3 region has 14 residues. V shed 6 bases and J shed 4 bases, with 15 bases lying between them. DNA for the CDR3: TGTGCCAGCAGGAGGGGGGGGATCGGAGAGACCCAGTACTTC. Its translation is CASRRGGIGETQYF.

J is TRBJ2-7 and V is TRBV5-1, with 7 positions matching TRBD2. This CDR3 region has 16 residues. Germline V gene lookup returns CDR1 SGHRS and CDR2 YFSETQ. Trimming at V came to 0 bases and at J to 1 base, leaving 7 bases not matched to a gene. Here the CDR3 reads CASSLAGGSRSYEQYF. CDR3 nucleotides: TGCGCCAGCAGCTTGGCCGGCGGGAGTCGGTCCTACGAGCAGTACTTC.

This clone was seen only a few times. This rearrangement joins TRBV28 to TRBJ2-7, with D uncertain. V gave up 6 bases and J gave up 3 bases, with 6 bases separating them. This CDR3 has 11 residues. CDR1 is MDHEN, CDR2 SYDVKM, per germline. As DNA, the CDR3 is TGTGCCAGCAGGAACTTCTACGAGCAGTACTTC. The encoded protein is CASRNFYEQYF.

The V and J genes are TRBV27 and TRBJ1-1, with no clear D. There are 15 residues in the CDR3. Looked up from germline, CDR1 is MNHEY and CDR2 is SMNVEV (reference sequence). V was clipped by 5 bases and J by 1 base, with 14 bases between them. The CDR3 loop reads CASSVPGRGNTEAFF. The CDR3 DNA follows: TGTGCCAGCAGTGTTCCTGGCCGGGGGAACACTGAAGCTTTCTTT.

This clone has more than one count but fewer than ten. The V gene is TRBV4-2, the J gene TRBJ1-5; 12 nucleotides line up with TRBD1. V was pared by 5 bases and J by 3 bases, with 8 bases of the junction left unmatched. The length of the CDR3 is 17 residues. CDR1 is LGHNA, CDR2 YNFKEQ, per germline. CDR3 in amino acids: CASSSGTGGWDNQPQHF. In DNA, the CDR3 is TGTGCCAGCAGCTCCGGGACAGGGGGCTGGGACAATCAGCCCCAGCATTTT.

This clone was observed once. The chain recombines TRBV28 with TRBJ2-7; weak D call: TRBD1 (8 bases). V lost 6 bases and J lost 3, with 15 bases in between. Germline V CDR1 and CDR2: MDHEN, SYDVKM. The CDR3 length is 14 residues. The CDR3 coding sequence is TGTGCCAGCAGCTTGACAGGGGAGGGCTACGAGCAGTACTTC. Translated: CASSLTGEGYEQYF.

The chain employs TRBV11-3 and TRBJ2-7, with 8 bases aligning to TRBD2. With 2 bases clipped from V and 5 bases from J, the junction kept 8 bases outside the gene matches. CDR1 is SGHNT and CDR2 is YENEEA in the germline V gene. This CDR3 contains 15 residues. The DNA for the CDR3 is TGTGCCAGCAGCTTATCAGTACGGGGGGGAAACGAGCAGTACTTC. Protein: CASSLSVRGGNEQYF.

The chain combines TRBV4-3 with TRBJ2-7; D perhaps matches TRBD2 (6 bases). The germline V and J ends were trimmed by 0 bases and 6 bases, with 9 bases remaining between them. Germline V CDR1 and CDR2: LGHNA, YSLEER. The CDR3 runs to 13 residues. The CDR3, as DNA: TGCGCCAGCAGCCAAGAAGGAGGGGTCGAGCAGTACTTC. Protein sequence: CASSQEGGVEQYF.

The chain has TRBV5-1 and TRBJ1-1; D might be TRBD1 (6 bases). V gave up 6 bases and J gave up 1 base, with 7 bases separating them. The CDR3 is 12 residues long. Per the germline V gene, CDR1 is SGHRS and CDR2 is YFSETQ. The CDR3 nucleotides read TGCGCCAGCATGGGACAGAACACTGAAGCTTTCTTT. It encodes CASMGQNTEAFF.

This chain links TRBV6-5 with TRBJ1-1, with a weak D call TRBD1 (5 bases). V dropped 8 bases and J dropped 3 bases, with 13 bases sitting between them. The CDR3 totals 13 residues. Germline-derived CDR1 and CDR2 are MNHEY and SVGAGI. CDR3 in DNA: TGTGCCAGCGGCCGGACATTGGACACTGAAGCTTTCTTT. The encoded protein is CASGRTLDTEAFF.

There are a few counts of this clone. The J gene is TRBJ2-5, the V gene TRBV6-2 or TRBV6-3; D remains ambiguous. The CDR3 runs 13 residues. Germline-derived CDR1 and CDR2 are MNHEY and SVGEGT. With 4 bases removed from V and 5 bases from J, the gap between germline ends came to 11 bases. The CDR3 sequence is CASSSVVRETQYF. The CDR3 nucleotides read TGTGCCAGCAGTTCCGTGGTGCGGGAGACCCAGTACTTC.

This chain links TRBV5-1 with TRBJ1-1; a possible D gene is TRBD1 (5 bases). This CDR3 has 13 residues. The V gene lost 0 bases and the J gene lost 6 bases, with 9 bases spanning the gap. CDR1 is SGHRS, CDR2 YFSETQ, per germline. The CDR3 DNA reads as TGCGCCAGCAGCTTGGAAGGGGTAGCTGAAGCTTTCTTT. Its translation is CASSLEGVAEAFF.

The CDR3 DNA sequence: TGTGCCAGCAGTCGGGACAGGAAAGTCTACGAGCAGTACTTC. As protein: CASSRDRKVYEQYF. The chain links TRBV6-5 to TRBJ2-7; 8 bases agree with TRBD1. The CDR3 is made up of 14 amino acids. Germline values: CDR1 MNHEY, CDR2 SVGAGI. V lost 5 bases and J lost 3; bases outside the gene matches: 6.

The chain employs TRBV27 and TRBJ2-7; possibly TRBD1 for D (6 bases). The germline V gene has CDR1 MNHEY and CDR2 SMNVEV (reference sequence). V was cut by 6 bases and J by 1 base, with 19 bases left in between. This CDR3 region has 16 residues. The CDR3 protein is CASSIDGTPPSYEQYF. For the CDR3, the DNA is TGTGCCAGCAGCATAGACGGGACACCCCCTTCCTACGAGCAGTACTTC.

The CDR3 DNA reads TGTGCCAGCAGCCAAGAGATAGGAGGGGGCGGTGAAAAACTGTTTTTT. Amino acid sequence: CASSQEIGGGGEKLFF. The gene calls are TRBV3-1 (or the pseudogene TRBV3-2) and TRBJ1-4; TRBD1 matches at 7 bases. The CDR3 has 16 residues. Germline values: CDR1 LGHDT, CDR2 YNNKEL (reference sequence). Trimming took 0 bases from V and 7 from J; bases not matched to a gene: 8.

The chain joins TRBV6-5 to TRBJ1-6, with 10 bases matching TRBD1. CDR1 MNHEY and CDR2 SVGAGI come from the germline V gene. The CDR3 runs to 15 residues. With V trimmed by 6 bases and J by 10 bases, 9 bases remained unmatched. The CDR3 DNA reads as TGTGCCAGCAGACCCCAGGGACAGGGGTTATCACCCCTCCACTTT. Translating it yields CASRPQGQGLSPLHF.

Only one count was recorded for this clone. The genes are TRBV5-6 and TRBJ2-1; TRBD2 might be the D (6 bases). The V end was cut by 4 bases, the J end by 0 bases, with 8 bases between. From germline, CDR1 is SGHDT and CDR2 YYEEEE. The CDR3 sequence is 14 residues long. The CDR3 DNA reads as TGTGCCAGCAGCCCGGGACTCTCCTACAATGAGCAGTTCTTC. Protein product: CASSPGLSYNEQFF.

The chain recombines TRBV6-5 with TRBJ1-2; D perhaps matches TRBD1 (6 bases). The V end was cut by 5 bases, the J end by 1 base, with 14 bases between. Germline lookup yields CDR1 MNHEY and CDR2 SVGAGI. The CDR3 extends over 15 amino acids. The CDR3 DNA reads as TGTGCCAGCAGTCTCGGACAGCGTCTTAACTATGGCTACACCTTC. Its translation: CASSLGQRLNYGYTF.

The V call is TRBV7-8, the J call TRBJ2-7; the D gene is possibly TRBD1 (6 bases). This CDR3 region has 13 residues. Germline loops: CDR1 SGHVS, CDR2 FQNEAQ. Trimming removed 1 base from V and 2 bases from J, with 6 bases in between. The CDR3 coding sequence is TGTGCCAGCAGCTTAGGGGGGCCCTACGAGCAGTACTTC. Its translation: CASSLGGPYEQYF.

This chain joins TRBV18 and TRBJ1-4, with a possible D match to TRBD1 (6 bases). CDR1 and CDR2 (germline): KGHSH, LQKENI. The CDR3 contains 14 residues. V was clipped by 6 bases and J by 2 bases, with 10 bases between them. The CDR3 nucleotides are TGTGCCAGCTCCCAGGGGTCTACTAATGAAAAACTGTTTTTT. This gives the protein CASSQGSTNEKLFF.

The chain has TRBV7-8 and TRBJ2-7, with 12 bases identical to TRBD1. Per the germline V gene, CDR1 is SGHVS and CDR2 is FQNEAQ. Germline trimming cut 5 bases from V and 5 bases from J; bases unmatched to any gene: 13. This CDR3 is 17 amino acids long. The CDR3, as DNA: TGTGCCAGCAGCCACGGCTCCGGGACAGGGGGCTTCGACGAGCAGTACTTC. Translation: CASSHGSGTGGFDEQYF.

This chain uses TRBV6-1 with TRBJ1-1, with 8 bases lining up with TRBD1. Losses at the gene ends were 3 bases for V and 7 bases for J; bases not matched to a gene: 7. The CDR3 is made up of 14 amino acids. Germline-derived CDR1 and CDR2 are MNHNS and SASEGT. The CDR3 spells CASSEGDRPYEAFF. As DNA, the CDR3 is TGTGCCAGCAGTGAGGGGGACAGGCCCTATGAAGCTTTCTTT.

The chain is built from TRBV6-5 and TRBJ2-1; D remains unclear. Trimming shortened V by 2 bases and J by 0 bases, and 5 bases separated the two germline ends. This CDR3 comprises 14 residues. CDR1 is MNHEY and CDR2 is SVGAGI in the germline V gene. CDR3 sequence: CASSYSSSYNEQFF. DNA for the CDR3: TGTGCCAGCAGTTACAGTAGCTCCTACAATGAGCAGTTCTTC.

This chain links TRBV6-5 with TRBJ1-3; TRBD1 aligns across 9 bases. The CDR3 has 12 amino acids. Germline lookup yields CDR1 MNHEY and CDR2 SVGAGI. Trimming took 5 bases from V and 14 from J; bases not matched to a gene: 7. The CDR3 coding sequence is TGTGCCAGCAGTCCGGGACAGGGTAGGGTATATTTT. Amino acids: CASSPGQGRVYF.

This clone came up a few times. This chain uses TRBV19 with TRBJ2-7; TRBD2 agrees at 8 bases. CDR3 length: 16 residues. Per the germline V gene, CDR1 is LNHDA and CDR2 is SQIVND (reference sequence). With 3 bases clipped from V and 5 bases from J, the junction kept 12 bases outside the gene matches. The CDR3 here is CASSIGLSGRFHEQYF. In DNA form, the CDR3 reads TGTGCCAGTAGTATCGGTCTCAGCGGGAGATTCCACGAGCAGTACTTC.

The chain links TRBV9 to TRBJ1-3; no clear D gene. The CDR3 has 15 residues. The V gene's germline CDR1 is SGDLS and CDR2 YYNGEE. The V end was cut by 0 bases, the J end by 0 bases, with 7 bases between. CDR3 protein: CASSVDIFSGNTIYF. CDR3 DNA sequence: TGTGCCAGCAGCGTAGACATATTCTCTGGAAACACCATATATTTT.

This clone came up a few times. The CDR3 loop reads CASQGPGTGREKLFF. CDR3 DNA sequence: TGTGCCAGTCAAGGCCCCGGGACAGGGCGTGAAAAACTGTTTTTT. This chain links TRBV30 with TRBJ1-4; 9 bases are a match to TRBD1. In germline, CDR1 is GTSNPN, CDR2 SVGIG (reference sequence). The CDR3 runs 15 residues. V was clipped by 8 bases and J by 7 bases; unmatched bases: 14.